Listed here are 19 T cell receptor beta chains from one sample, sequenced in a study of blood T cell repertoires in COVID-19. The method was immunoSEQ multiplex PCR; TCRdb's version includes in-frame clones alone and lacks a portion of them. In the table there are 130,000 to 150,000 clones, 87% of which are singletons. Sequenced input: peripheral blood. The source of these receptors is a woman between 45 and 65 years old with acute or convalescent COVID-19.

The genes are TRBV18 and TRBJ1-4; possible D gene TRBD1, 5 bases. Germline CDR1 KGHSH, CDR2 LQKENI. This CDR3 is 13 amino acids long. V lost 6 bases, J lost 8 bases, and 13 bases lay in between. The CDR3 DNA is TGTGCCAGCTCGTCCAGGGAGGGGGAAAAACTGTTTTTT. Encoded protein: CASSSREGEKLFF.

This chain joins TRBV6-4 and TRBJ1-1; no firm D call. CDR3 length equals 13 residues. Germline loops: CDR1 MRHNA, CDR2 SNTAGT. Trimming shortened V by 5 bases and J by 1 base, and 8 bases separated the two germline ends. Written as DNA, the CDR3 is TGTGCCAGCAGTAGAGAGGAGAACACTGAAGCTTTCTTT. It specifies CASSREENTEAFF.

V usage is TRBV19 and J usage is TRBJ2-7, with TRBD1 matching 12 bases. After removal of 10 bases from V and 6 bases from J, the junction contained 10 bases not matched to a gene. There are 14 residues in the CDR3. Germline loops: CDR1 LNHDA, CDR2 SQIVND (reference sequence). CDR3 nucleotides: TGTGCCACCGATGGGGGACAGGGGGCTGTCGAGCAGTACTTC. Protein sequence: CATDGGQGAVEQYF.

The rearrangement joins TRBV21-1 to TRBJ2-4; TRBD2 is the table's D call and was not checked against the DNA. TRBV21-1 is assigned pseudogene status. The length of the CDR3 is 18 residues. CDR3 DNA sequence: TGTGCCAGCAGCAAAGCGCTCGGAGGGGATCGAGCCAAAAACATTCAGTACTTC. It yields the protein CASSKALGGDRAKNIQYF.

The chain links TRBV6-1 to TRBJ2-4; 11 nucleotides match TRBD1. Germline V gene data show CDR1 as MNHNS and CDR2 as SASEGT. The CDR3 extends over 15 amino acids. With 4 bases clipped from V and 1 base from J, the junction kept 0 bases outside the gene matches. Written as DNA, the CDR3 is TGTGCCAGCAGTGGGGACAGGGGGGCCAAAAACATTCAGTACTTC. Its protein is CASSGDRGAKNIQYF.

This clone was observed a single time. The CDR3 DNA is TGTGCCAGCGGACCTGGGACTAGCGGCCAAGAGACCCAGTACTTC. Its protein product is CASGPGTSGQETQYF. The genes are TRBV2 and TRBJ2-5, with 11 positions matching TRBD2. This CDR3 comprises 15 residues. V was clipped by 8 bases and J by 1 base; unmatched bases: 6. Per germline, CDR1 SNHLY and CDR2 FYNNEI.

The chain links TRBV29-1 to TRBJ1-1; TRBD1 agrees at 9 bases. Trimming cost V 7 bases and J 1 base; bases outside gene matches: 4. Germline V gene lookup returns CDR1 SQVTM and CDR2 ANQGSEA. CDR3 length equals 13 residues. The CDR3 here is CSGGTGRNTEAFF. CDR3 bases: TGCAGCGGTGGGACAGGGCGGAACACTGAAGCTTTCTTT.

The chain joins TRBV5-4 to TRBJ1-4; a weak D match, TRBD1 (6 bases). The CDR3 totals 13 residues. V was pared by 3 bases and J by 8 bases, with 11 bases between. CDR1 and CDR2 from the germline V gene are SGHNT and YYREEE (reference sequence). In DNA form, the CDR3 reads TGTGCCAGCAGCTACAGGGCAGGGGAAAAACTGTTTTTT. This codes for CASSYRAGEKLFF. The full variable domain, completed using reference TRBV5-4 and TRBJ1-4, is ETGVTQSPTHLIKTRGQQVTLRCSSQSGHNTVSWYQQALGQGPQFIFQYYREEENGRGNFPPRFSGLQFPNYSSELNVNALELDDSALYLCASSYRAGEKLFFGSGTQLSVL.

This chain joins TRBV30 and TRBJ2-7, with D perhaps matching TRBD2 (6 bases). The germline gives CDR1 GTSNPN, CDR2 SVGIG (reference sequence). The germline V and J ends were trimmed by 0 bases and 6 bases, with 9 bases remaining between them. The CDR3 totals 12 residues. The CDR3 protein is CAWSVLGGEQYF. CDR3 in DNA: TGTGCCTGGAGTGTGCTGGGAGGCGAGCAGTACTTC.

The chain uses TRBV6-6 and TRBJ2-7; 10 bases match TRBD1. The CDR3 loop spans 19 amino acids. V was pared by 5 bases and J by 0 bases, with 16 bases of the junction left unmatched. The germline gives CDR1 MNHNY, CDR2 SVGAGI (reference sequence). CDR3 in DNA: TGTGCCAGCAGTCCATGGCCCCGGGACAGGGGATTTCCCTCCTACGAGCAGTACTTC. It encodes CASSPWPRDRGFPSYEQYF.

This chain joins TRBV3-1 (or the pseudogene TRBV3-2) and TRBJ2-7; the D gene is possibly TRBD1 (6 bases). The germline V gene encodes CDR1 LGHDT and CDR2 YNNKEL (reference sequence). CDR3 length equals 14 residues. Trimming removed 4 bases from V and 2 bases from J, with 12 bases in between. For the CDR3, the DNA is TGTGCCAGCAGCCGAAGGGACACTACCTACGAGCAGTACTTC. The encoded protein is CASSRRDTTYEQYF.

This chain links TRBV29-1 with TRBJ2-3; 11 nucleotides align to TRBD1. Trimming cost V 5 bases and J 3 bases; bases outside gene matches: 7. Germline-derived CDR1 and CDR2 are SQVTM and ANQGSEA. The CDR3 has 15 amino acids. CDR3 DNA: TGCAGCGTTACGGGACAGGGGGTAGGGACAGATACGCAGTATTTT. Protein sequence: CSVTGQGVGTDTQYF.

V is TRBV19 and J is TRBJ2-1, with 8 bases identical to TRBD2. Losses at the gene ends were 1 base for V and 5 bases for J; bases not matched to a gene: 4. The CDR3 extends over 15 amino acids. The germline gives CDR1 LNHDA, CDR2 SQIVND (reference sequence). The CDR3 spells CASSIGGGPHNEQFF. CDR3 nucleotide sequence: TGTGCCAGTAGTATAGGCGGGGGGCCGCACAATGAGCAGTTCTTC.

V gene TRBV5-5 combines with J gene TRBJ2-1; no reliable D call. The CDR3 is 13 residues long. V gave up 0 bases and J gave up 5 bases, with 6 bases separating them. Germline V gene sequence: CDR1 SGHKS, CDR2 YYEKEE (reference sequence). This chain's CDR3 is CASSLASDNEQFF. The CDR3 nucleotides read TGTGCCAGCAGCTTGGCGTCGGACAATGAGCAGTTCTTC. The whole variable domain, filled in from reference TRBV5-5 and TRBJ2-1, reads DAGVTQSPTHLIKTRGQQVTLRCSPISGHKSVSWYQQVLGQGPQFIFQYYEKEERGRGNFPDRFSARQFPNYSSELNVNALLLGDSALYLCASSLASDNEQFFGPGTRLTVL.

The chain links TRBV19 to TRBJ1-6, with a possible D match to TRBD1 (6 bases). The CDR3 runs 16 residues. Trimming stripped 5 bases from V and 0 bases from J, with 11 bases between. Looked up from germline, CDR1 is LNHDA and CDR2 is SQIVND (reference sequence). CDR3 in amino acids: CASSERGGSYNSPLHF. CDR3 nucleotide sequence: TGTGCCAGTAGTGAAAGAGGGGGCTCCTATAATTCACCCCTCCACTTT.

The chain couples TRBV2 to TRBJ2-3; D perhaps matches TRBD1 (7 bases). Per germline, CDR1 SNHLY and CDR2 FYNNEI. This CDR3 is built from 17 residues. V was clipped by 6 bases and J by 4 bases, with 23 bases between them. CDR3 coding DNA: TGTGCCAGCAGAGCCCGAGGTGGAGGGGGCGGGGCAGATACGCAGTATTTT. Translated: CASRARGGGGGADTQYF. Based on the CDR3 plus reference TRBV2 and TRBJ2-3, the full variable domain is EPEVTQTPSHQVTQMGQEVILRCVPISNHLYFYWYRQILGQKVEFLVSFYNNEISEKSEIFDDQFSVERPDGSNFTLKIRSTKLEDSAMYFCASRARGGGGGADTQYFGPGTRLTVL.

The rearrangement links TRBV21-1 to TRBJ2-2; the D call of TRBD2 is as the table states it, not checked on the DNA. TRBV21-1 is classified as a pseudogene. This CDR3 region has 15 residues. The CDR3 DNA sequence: TGTGCCAGCAGCCCCGCCGAGGGCTGGACCGGGGAGCTGTTTTTT. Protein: CASSPAEGWTGELFF.

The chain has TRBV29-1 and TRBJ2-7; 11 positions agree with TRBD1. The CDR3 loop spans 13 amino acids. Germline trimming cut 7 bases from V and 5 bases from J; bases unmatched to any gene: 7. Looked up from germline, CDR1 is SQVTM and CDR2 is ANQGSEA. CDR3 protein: CSGPGQGVHEQYF. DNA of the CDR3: TGCAGCGGCCCGGGACAGGGGGTCCACGAGCAGTACTTC.

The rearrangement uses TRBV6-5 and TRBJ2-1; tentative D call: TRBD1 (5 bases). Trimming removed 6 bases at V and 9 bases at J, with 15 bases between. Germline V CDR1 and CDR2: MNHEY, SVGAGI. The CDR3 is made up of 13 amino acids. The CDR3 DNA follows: TGTGCCAGCAGCCAATTCCAGGGATCTGAGCAGTTCTTC. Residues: CASSQFQGSEQFF.